The clone carrying this T cell receptor beta chain was detected once. Germline CDR1 SGHTA, CDR2 FQGNSA. This CDR3 is built from 13 residues. Trimming cost V 5 bases and J 4 bases, with 12 bases left between them. Per the authors' pipeline: Reference gene primer amplification yielded estimated nucleated cell counts. Assay: immunoSEQ multiplex PCR; the TCRdb copy retains only in-frame clones and omits some. The D gene and trimming were derived from the DNA, and the V and J assignments and clone size from that table. The top ten clones hold roughly 3.2% of a sample with 450,000 to 500,000 clones, approximately 85% of them seen once. These data originate in a study of blood T cell repertoires in COVID-19.

The TCR originated in a human donor in a cohort sampled during active COVID-19. The genes are TRBV7-2 and TRBJ2-7; D remains ambiguous. What was sequenced was peripheral blood. Here the CDR3 reads CASSQTTGYEQYF. Written as DNA, the CDR3 is TGTGCCAGCAGCCAGACAACTGGGTACGAGCAGTACTTC.